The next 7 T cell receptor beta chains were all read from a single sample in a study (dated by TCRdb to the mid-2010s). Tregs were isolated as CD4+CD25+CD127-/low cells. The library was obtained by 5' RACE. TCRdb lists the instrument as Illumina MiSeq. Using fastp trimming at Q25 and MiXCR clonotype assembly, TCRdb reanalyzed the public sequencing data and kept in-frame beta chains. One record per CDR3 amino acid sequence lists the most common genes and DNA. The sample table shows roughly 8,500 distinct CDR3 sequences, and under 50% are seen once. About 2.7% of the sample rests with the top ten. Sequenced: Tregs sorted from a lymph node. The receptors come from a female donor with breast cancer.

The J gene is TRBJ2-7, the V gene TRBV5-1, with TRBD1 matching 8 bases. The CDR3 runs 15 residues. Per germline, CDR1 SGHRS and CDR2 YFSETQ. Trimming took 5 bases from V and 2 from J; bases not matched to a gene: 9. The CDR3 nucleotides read TGCGCCAGCAGTTCACAGGGGGAACTTACCTACGAGCAGTACTTC. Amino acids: CASSSQGELTYEQYF.

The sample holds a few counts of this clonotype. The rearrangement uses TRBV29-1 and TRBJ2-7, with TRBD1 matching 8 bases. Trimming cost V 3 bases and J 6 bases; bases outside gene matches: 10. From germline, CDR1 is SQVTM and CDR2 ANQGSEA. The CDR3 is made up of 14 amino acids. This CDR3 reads CSVEYAGQGREQYF. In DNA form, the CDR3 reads TGCAGCGTTGAGTATGCTGGACAGGGTCGCGAGCAGTACTTC.

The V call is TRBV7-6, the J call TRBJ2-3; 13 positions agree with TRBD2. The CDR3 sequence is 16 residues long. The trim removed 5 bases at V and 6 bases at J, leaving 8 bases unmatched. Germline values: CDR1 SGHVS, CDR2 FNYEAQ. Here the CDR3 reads CASSVWTSGSPDTQYF. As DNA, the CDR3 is TGTGCCAGCAGCGTTTGGACTAGCGGGAGCCCTGATACGCAGTATTTT.

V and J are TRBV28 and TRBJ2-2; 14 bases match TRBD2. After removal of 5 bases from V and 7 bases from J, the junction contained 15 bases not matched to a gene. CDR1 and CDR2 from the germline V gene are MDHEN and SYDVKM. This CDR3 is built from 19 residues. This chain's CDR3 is CASSRLRGLAGEGRGELFF. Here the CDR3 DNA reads TGTGCCAGCAGTCGGCTTAGGGGACTAGCGGGAGAGGGGCGCGGGGAGCTGTTTTTT.

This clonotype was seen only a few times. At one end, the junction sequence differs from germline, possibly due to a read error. The CDR3 protein is CASSLVAGSTDTQYF. Here the CDR3 DNA reads TGTGCTAGCAGCTTGGTAGCGGGAAGCACAGATACGCAGTATTTT. The rearrangement uses TRBV7-7 and TRBJ2-3; 8 nucleotides line up with TRBD2. Germline CDR1 reads SSHAT; CDR2 reads FNYEAQ (reference sequence). The CDR3 is 15 residues long.

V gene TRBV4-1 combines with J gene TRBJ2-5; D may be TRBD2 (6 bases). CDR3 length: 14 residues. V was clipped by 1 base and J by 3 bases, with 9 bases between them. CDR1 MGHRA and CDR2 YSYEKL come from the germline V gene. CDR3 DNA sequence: TGCGCCAGCAGCCAAGTGGCTAGCGAAGAGACCCAGTACTTC. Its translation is CASSQVASEETQYF.

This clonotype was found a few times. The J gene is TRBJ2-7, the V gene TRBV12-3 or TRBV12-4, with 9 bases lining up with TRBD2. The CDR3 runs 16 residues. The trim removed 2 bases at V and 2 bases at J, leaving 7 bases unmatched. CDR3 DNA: TGTGCCAGCAGTTTAAGTTCCCTAGCGGGAACCTACGAGCAGTACTTC. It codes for CASSLSSLAGTYEQYF.